The source of this T cell receptor (beta chain) is a study of cytomegalovirus exposure and HLA in healthy donors. All donors participated as healthy donors of bone marrow. With respect to this clone: The antigen remains undetermined. The identical CDR3 is also encoded by other nucleotide sequences in the sample.

Germline assignment: CDR1 SGHTA and CDR2 FQGNSA. V lost 5 bases, J lost 5 bases, and 4 bases stayed unmatched. This CDR3 is 15 amino acids long. The study, taken as a whole, reports: Rarity characterized most TCR sequences, yet some public TCRs appeared in many donors.

Both 60 Vbeta primers and 13 Jbeta primers went into the PCR. Only in-frame clones appear in the TCRdb table, and some are missing; sequencing was by immunoSEQ multiplex PCR. The sample has 65,000 to 95,000 clones, around 81% seen once. The chain joins TRBV7-2 to TRBJ2-2; 11 bases are shared with TRBD2. This clonotype was sampled from a male donor in good health and CMV-seropositive. The sequencing input was PBMCs. In DNA form, the CDR3 reads TGTGCCAGCAGCCTCCGGACTAGCGGGACCGGGGAGCTGTTTTTT. It translates to CASSLRTSGTGELFF.